This T cell receptor (beta chain) was recorded in a study of T cell repertoires in cytomegalovirus infection. The wider study: It was the public TCR beta signatures that indicated both CMV infection and matching HLA type. The study, taken as a whole, reports: Across the ex vivo response, the dominant clonotypes were HLA-C-restricted CMV-specific TCR beta clonotypes. CMV carriers with the relevant HLA were identified by cumulative public TCR beta family frequency.

This clonotype came up many times. Its antigen is as yet unknown. Compared with germline, one end of the junction differs, possibly owing to a read error. The CDR3 extends over 17 amino acids. Germline V gives CDR1 SSHAT, CDR2 FNYEAQ (reference sequence). TCRdb re-called the reads through MiXCR, storing one row per CDR3 protein. The repertoire includes about 460,000 distinct CDR3 sequences, about 11% of them detected once, and about a tenth sits in the top ten. The origin of this receptor is a human donor in good health (CMV status not recorded). Some clones in this sample may be carry-over from other donors' samples. The genes are TRBV7-7 and TRBJ2-1, with 11 bases fitting TRBD2. Material for sequencing was PBMCs. This CDR3 is CASSPSPTSGRIGEQFF. DNA for the CDR3: TGTGCTAGCAGTCCCTCACCCACTAGCGGGAGAATCGGGGAGCAGTTCTTC.